The rows below give T cell receptor beta chains drawn from one sample of a study of neurological immune-mediated disorders. TCRdb analysed the 5' RACE reads with MiXCR anew, one entry per CDR3 protein. This sample has 25,000 to 35,000 distinct CDR3 sequences, with approximately 12% found just once. Sequenced: PBMCs. These receptors came from a man in his sixties in good health. Each CDR3 is given with its conserved first and last residue. The D gene is left open where the match is weak.

CDR3: CASSARDNGADTQYF
D: -
V: TRBV11-2

CDR3: CAISESSIEQYF
D: -
V: TRBV10-3

CDR3: CASSLMGQIQETQYF
D: TRBD1
V: TRBV7-3

CDR3: CASSLGGGRVAYEQYF
D: TRBD2
V: TRBV7-9

CDR3: CASSLAGGFEKLFF
D: -
V: TRBV7-8

CDR3: CSATESSGSLRETQYF
D: TRBD2
V: TRBV20-1

CDR3: CASSLEGRVNTEAFF
D: -
V: TRBV4-1

CDR3: CASSEPGTSGYEQYF
D: TRBD2
V: TRBV2

CDR3: CSGETGANVLTF
D: -
V: TRBV29-1

CDR3: CASNPGRGGSTDTQYF
D: TRBD2
V: TRBV6-5

CDR3: CACSRWTSYEQYF
D: -
V: TRBV12-3/TRBV12-4

CDR3: CASSYSGYTRTEAFF
D: -
V: TRBV6-5

CDR3: CASSLGGLPYRGSYEQYF
D: -
V: TRBV28

CDR3: CSVVAGHTEAFF
D: -
V: TRBV29-1

CDR3: CASSVTYYGYTF
D: -
V: TRBV25-1

CDR3: CASSLGQETQYF
D: -
V: TRBV7-2

CDR3: CASSLPVGEQYF
D: -
V: TRBV7-9

CDR3: CSVARGSNQPQHF
D: -
V: TRBV29-1

CDR3: CASSFGTANNSPLHF
D: TRBD1
V: TRBV7-9

CDR3: CASSRPGLEQYF
D: -
V: TRBV7-9

CDR3: CASSLDRQGIDEQFF
D: TRBD1
V: TRBV5-1

CDR3: CASSSQGRTEAFF
D: TRBD1
V: TRBV11-1

CDR3: CASGLVSGGVLNEQFF
D: TRBD2
V: TRBV12-5

CDR3: CATSDGTEAFF
D: -
V: TRBV24-1

CDR3: CASSLGPSGGAVDTQYF
D: TRBD2
V: TRBV5-1

CDR3: CASSLGGTSNQPQHF
D: -
V: TRBV5-1

CDR3: CASTRADTQYF
D: -
V: TRBV6-5

CDR3: CASSRGFTGELFF
D: -
V: TRBV5-1

CDR3: CASSFTRTSEQYF
D: -
V: TRBV6-2/TRBV6-3

CDR3: CASSVGNWDNEQFF
D: -
V: TRBV9

CDR3: CASGGWTENTEAFF
D: -
V: TRBV6-5

CDR3: CASSRDGERPQHF
D: -
V: TRBV5-5

CDR3: CAISESRLSGNTIYF
D: -
V: TRBV10-3

CDR3: CASSLWAKGELFF
D: -
V: TRBV5-1

CDR3: CASSSGPGATYEQYF
D: -
V: TRBV6-5

CDR3: CASSQDGGLADTQYF
D: -
V: TRBV4-3

CDR3: CSVGANYGYTF
D: -
V: TRBV29-1

CDR3: CASSYSGTGNYEQYF
D: TRBD1
V: TRBV6-6

CDR3: CASSLTGQAYEQYF
D: TRBD1
V: TRBV5-1

CDR3: CASSRQEESFNYGYTF
D: -
V: TRBV2

CDR3: CASSFLSYNEQFF
D: -
V: TRBV12-3/TRBV12-4

CDR3: CASSLMGTQPQHF
D: -
V: TRBV7-2

CDR3: CASSRNLDGSSYEQYF
D: -
V: TRBV5-5

CDR3: CASSLARGTDTQYF
D: -
V: TRBV7-2

CDR3: CASSVGGIAEQFF
D: -
V: TRBV9

CDR3: CAWSVTVASTGYTF
D: -
V: TRBV30

CDR3: CASSLGQGWEQYF
D: TRBD1
V: TRBV5-1

CDR3: CASSPGLRINTEAFF
D: -
V: TRBV5-1

CDR3: CASTSYRNTGELFF
D: -
V: TRBV12-3/TRBV12-4

CDR3: CASSLVPGATNTGELFF
D: -
V: TRBV5-1

CDR3: CSALRMRQRPGDTQYF
D: -
V: TRBV20-1

CDR3: CASSQVLDLTDTQYF
D: -
V: TRBV14

CDR3: CASSFGQGESNF
D: TRBD1
V: TRBV12-3/TRBV12-4

CDR3: CSASGGERTEDRNYGYTF
D: -
V: TRBV20-1

CDR3: CASSLRSQETQYF
D: -
V: TRBV7-2

CDR3: CAISGDGYWQYF
D: -
V: TRBV10-3

CDR3: CATPAHGQYF
D: -
V: TRBV12-3/TRBV12-4